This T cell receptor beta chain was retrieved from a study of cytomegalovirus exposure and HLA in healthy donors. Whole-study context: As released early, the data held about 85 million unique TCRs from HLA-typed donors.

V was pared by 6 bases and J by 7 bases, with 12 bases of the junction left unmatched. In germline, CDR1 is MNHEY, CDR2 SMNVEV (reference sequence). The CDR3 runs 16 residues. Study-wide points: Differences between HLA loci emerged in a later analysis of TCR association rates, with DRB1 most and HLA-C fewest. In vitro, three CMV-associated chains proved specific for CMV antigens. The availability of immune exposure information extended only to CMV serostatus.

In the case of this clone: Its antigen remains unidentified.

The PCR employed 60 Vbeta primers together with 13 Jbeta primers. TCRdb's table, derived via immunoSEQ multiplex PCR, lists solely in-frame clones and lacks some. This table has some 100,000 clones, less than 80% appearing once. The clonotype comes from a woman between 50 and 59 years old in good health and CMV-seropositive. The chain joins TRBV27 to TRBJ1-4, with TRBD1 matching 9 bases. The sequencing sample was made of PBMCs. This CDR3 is CASRSAGTGFGEKLFF. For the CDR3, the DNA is TGTGCCAGCAGAAGCGCCGGGACAGGGTTCGGTGAAAAACTGTTTTTT.